This record looks at one T cell receptor beta chain sequence and its context. No antigen is known for it. This record belongs to a study of regulatory and conventional T cells in RAG deficiency. Blood CD4+ CD25-low CD127-high conventional T cells supplied the genomic DNA template. Germline V CDR1 and CDR2: MNHNY, SVGAGI (reference sequence). The CDR3 is 14 amino acids. Trimming pared 4 bases from V and 4 bases from J, leaving 10 bases between. TCRdb's copy holds only in-frame clones and misses some; the assay was immunoSEQ multiplex PCR. Here the sample spans roughly 32,000 clones, more than 90% being singletons. Study-wide results and caveats: In Omenn syndrome, Treg and Tconv repertoires overlapped >90%. Compared with controls, unique Treg TCR beta sequences dropped roughly 100-fold in Omenn syndrome and CID/AS.

The sample was also linked to a second study, of regulatory T cells. Per that study: The PCR used 52 TRBV and 13 TRBJ primers.

Sequenced: CD25- CD4+ T cells sorted from blood. The chain joins TRBV6-6 to TRBJ2-2; a possible D gene is TRBD2 (5 bases). The TCR originated in a human donor in good health. CDR3 DNA: TGTGCCAGCAGTTTGAGGGAGCGCACCGGGGAGCTGTTTTTT. Residues: CASSLRERTGELFF.